This is a list of T cell receptor beta chains from one sample in a study of CD8 T cells in Susac syndrome. One entry per CDR3 protein results from TCRdb running MiXCR on the immunoSEQ multiplex PCR reads. The profile covers roughly 120,000 distinct CDR3 sequences, with 85% to 95% appearing a single time and just under 0.095% taken by the ten largest. The sample was CD4+ T cells from PBMCs. These receptors were obtained from a human donor with multiple sclerosis. The CDR3 runs from the conserved cysteine through the conserved F or W. The order of the fields is D gene, J gene, V gene, clone size, CDR3 DNA, CDR3 protein. The D gene is left open where the match is weak. Expanded clones get a size class; other rows say once, few or many, or leave the size out.

>.|TRBJ2-7|TRBV5-1|.
TGCGCCAGCAGCTTGGAGGTTGGGCTTCGGGCCTACGAGCAGTACTTC
CASSLEVGLRAYEQYF
>TRBD2|TRBJ2-5|TRBV20-1|.
TGCAGTGCTAGAGATCGGGGAAGACTAGCGGGGGGCAGGGAGACCCAGTACTTC
CSARDRGRLAGGRETQYF
>TRBD2|TRBJ2-5|TRBV5-1|.
TGCGCCAGCGGCTGGGGCGGGGGGCTTCAAGAGACCCAGTACTTC
CASGWGGGLQETQYF
>.|TRBJ2-1|TRBV4-3|.
TGCGCCAGCAGCCAAGATCAGGGGAGCTCCTCTGAGCAGTTCTTC
CASSQDQGSSSEQFF
>.|TRBJ2-3|TRBV7-9|.
TGTGCCAGCAGTCCAGGGGGGGCAGATACGCAGTATTTT
CASSPGGADTQYF
>.|TRBJ1-1|TRBV11-2|.
TGTGCCAGCAGCTTCCTATCGACCTACAGTGTGCAGACTGAAGCTTTCTTT
CASSFLSTYSVQTEAFF
>.|TRBJ1-1|TRBV12-3/TRBV12-4|.
TGTGCCGACACCCCCCGGAACACTGAAGCTTTCTTT
CADTPRNTEAFF
>TRBD1|TRBJ1-4|TRBV6-5|.
TGTGCCAGCAGCAACCGGGACAGGGGCGAAAAACTGTTTTTT
CASSNRDRGEKLFF
>.|TRBJ1-2|TRBV27|.
TGTGCCAGCAGCTACACTTGGAAGGATGGCTACACCTTC
CASSYTWKDGYTF
>TRBD1|TRBJ1-1|TRBV27|.
TGTGCCAGCAGCCGACAGGGGCAGAAAGCTTTCTTT
CASSRQGQKAFF
>.|TRBJ2-3|TRBV20-1|.
TGCAGTGCTAGCAGGGCACCAAGCACAGATACGCAGTATTTT
CSASRAPSTDTQYF
>.|TRBJ2-7|TRBV19|.
TGTGCCAGTAGTATTAATCAGCCAGGGTACTACGAGCAGTACTTC
CASSINQPGYYEQYF
>TRBD1|TRBJ2-2|TRBV29-1|.
TGCAGCGGGGGACAGGCCGACACCGGGGAGCTGTTTTTT
CSGGQADTGELFF
>.|TRBJ2-3|TRBV12-5|.
TGTGCTAGTGGTCTCTCCCGACTAGCAGATACGCAGTATTTT
CASGLSRLADTQYF
>.|TRBJ1-5|TRBV20-1|.
TGCAGTGCTCACGGACCCGATAGCAATCAGCCCCAGCATTTT
CSAHGPDSNQPQHF
>.|TRBJ1-4|TRBV19|.
TGTGCCAGTAGTCCGACAGATTATAATGAAAAACTGTTTTTT
CASSPTDYNEKLFF
>TRBD1|TRBJ2-1|TRBV12-3/TRBV12-4|.
TGTGCCAGCAGTTTGGGATGGACAGGGGATGAGCAGTTCTTC
CASSLGWTGDEQFF
>.|TRBJ1-5|TRBV20-1|.
TGCAGTGCTAAAGACTCTGATATGGGTCAGCCCCAGCATTTT
CSAKDSDMGQPQHF
>.|TRBJ1-6|TRBV30|.
TGTGCCTGGAGTCTAGGGACAAGGAATTCACCCCTCCACTTT
CAWSLGTRNSPLHF
>.|TRBJ2-1|TRBV2|.
TGTGCCAGCACATGGGGGGATGGGCCCTACAATGAGCAGTTCTTC
CASTWGDGPYNEQFF
>.|TRBJ2-2|TRBV29-1|.
TGCAGCGCCGGACGGAACACCGGGGAGCTGTTTTTT
CSAGRNTGELFF
>.|TRBJ1-3|TRBV6-1|.
TGTGCCACCCTGGACCCGGGAAACACCATATATTTT
CATLDPGNTIYF
>.|TRBJ1-1|TRBV7-2|.
TGTGCCAGCAGCCACGGAGGGGACAACACTGAAGCTTTCTTT
CASSHGGDNTEAFF
>.|TRBJ2-1|TRBV7-6|.
TGTGCCAGCAGCTTTCGCGGGGCCCTTTCCTACAATGAGCAGTTCTTC
CASSFRGALSYNEQFF
>.|TRBJ2-3|TRBV18|.
TGTGCCAGCTCTCCGGCAGGAGGGGCCACAGATACGCAGTATTTT
CASSPAGGATDTQYF
>TRBD1|TRBJ1-1|TRBV6-5|.
TGTGCCAGCAGTTATAGGGTCAGGAACAGGGGCACTGAAGCTTTCTTT
CASSYRVRNRGTEAFF
>.|TRBJ2-1|TRBV4-3|.
TGCGCCAGCAGCCAAGATCCCCTCAATGAGCAGTTCTTC
CASSQDPLNEQFF
>.|TRBJ2-6|TRBV5-1|.
TGCGCCAGCAGCTTGGTTCAGTTAGGGGCCAACGTCCTGACTTTC
CASSLVQLGANVLTF
>.|TRBJ1-1|TRBV29-1|once
TGCAGCGTTGAACAGACCAACACTGAAGCTTTCTTT
CSVEQTNTEAFF
>TRBD1|TRBJ1-1|TRBV5-1|.
TGCGCCAGCAGCTCCAAGGGGGCGATCACTGAAGCTTTCTTT
CASSSKGAITEAFF
>.|TRBJ1-2|TRBV29-1|few
TGCAGCGTTGAGAGGGGCTATGGCTACACCTTC
CSVERGYGYTF
>.|TRBJ1-2|TRBV28|few
TGTGCCAGCAGTTTAACTGGGTCTCGTGGCTACACCTTC
CASSLTGSRGYTF
>.|TRBJ1-3|TRBV12-3/TRBV12-4|.
TGTGCCAGCAGGCCCCGGACAGAAGTTATAGCCATATATTTT
CASRPRTEVIAIYF
>.|TRBJ1-2|TRBV24-1|.
TGTGCCACCTCGAGGAACGACTATGGCTACACCTTC
CATSRNDYGYTF
>.|TRBJ2-5|TRBV3-1|once
TGTGCCAGCAGCCAAGTGGTAGAGACCCAGTACTTC
CASSQVVETQYF
>.|TRBJ1-5|TRBV6-1|.
TGTGCCAGCCGACCGACAAATCAGCCCCAGCATTTT
CASRPTNQPQHF
>.|TRBJ2-6|TRBV30|.
TGTGCCTGGCTGAGGGATCCTGGGGCCAACGTCCTGACTTTC
CAWLRDPGANVLTF
>.|TRBJ2-3|TRBV2|.
TGTGCCAGCACTTGGGTAGATACGCAGTATTTT
CASTWVDTQYF
>TRBD1|TRBJ1-6|TRBV20-1|.
TGCAGTGCTAGGGTTCTTTTTGGGACAGGAGATTCACCCCTCCACTTT
CSARVLFGTGDSPLHF
>TRBD2|TRBJ2-3|TRBV4-2|.
TGTGCCAGCAGCCAAGAAGGGAGAGCGGGGGGGGAGGGTGGCCTGCAGTATTTT
CASSQEGRAGGEGGLQYF
>.|TRBJ1-1|TRBV28|.
TGTGCCAGCAGTCGTGACATCGAACTCACTGAAGCTTTCTTT
CASSRDIELTEAFF
>.|TRBJ2-3|TRBV20-1|.
TGCAGTGCGGGGGGCACGGGGGCCGCGAATACGCAGTATTTT
CSAGGTGAANTQYF
>.|TRBJ2-7|TRBV27|.
TGTGCCAGCAGTAGTACTTCAGGGTTCCTCGAGCAGTACTTC
CASSSTSGFLEQYF
>.|TRBJ2-7|TRBV30|once
TGTGCCTGGAGTGACGATGCCTATCACTCCGGGGAGCAGTACTTC
CAWSDDAYHSGEQYF
>.|TRBJ1-4|TRBV9|.
TGTGCCAGCAGCAGTGGACGTCAGGGGAAGGAAAAACTGTTTTTT
CASSSGRQGKEKLFF
>TRBD1|TRBJ2-7|TRBV5-1|few
TGCGCCAGCAGCTTGGAACCGGGACAGGGGTCATACGAGCAGTACTTC
CASSLEPGQGSYEQYF
>.|TRBJ2-1|TRBV10-3|.
TGTGCCAGCCGTTCCAGGTCTCAGGGGTGGGATGAGCAGTTCTTC
CASRSRSQGWDEQFF
>.|TRBJ1-1|TRBV6-2/TRBV6-3|.
TGTGCCAGCAGTTACCCCATGTTTGCCAGGGGAGTCACTGAAGCTTTCTTT
CASSYPMFARGVTEAFF
>.|TRBJ2-5|TRBV6-5|.
TGTGCCAGCAGTTACTCGTGGGGTTCTCAAGAGACCCAGTACTTC
CASSYSWGSQETQYF
>TRBD1|TRBJ2-7|TRBV29-1|.
TGCAGCGTGGCTACGACAGGGGCTGGCCTCGAGGAGTACTTC
CSVATTGAGLEEYF
>.|TRBJ1-1|TRBV7-9|.
TGTGCCAGCAGCTGGGAGGGGAACACTGAAGCTTTCTTT
CASSWEGNTEAFF
>TRBD1|TRBJ1-1|TRBV3-1|.
TGTGCCAGCAGCCAAGGTTTAGGGGGCGAGGACACTGAAGCTTTCTTT
CASSQGLGGEDTEAFF
>.|TRBJ2-5|TRBV7-9|.
TGTGCCAGCTTGACAGAGGCAGAGACCCAGTACTTC
CASLTEAETQYF
>.|TRBJ1-2|TRBV25-1|.
TGTGCCAGCAGTGAATTGAACTATGGCTACACCTTC
CASSELNYGYTF
>TRBD1|TRBJ1-6|TRBV2|.
TGTGCCAGCAGCTTCACCGACAGGGTGAATAATTCACCCCTCCACTTT
CASSFTDRVNNSPLHF